One and the same sample provided the 10 T cell receptor beta chains below, sequenced in a study of T cell responses to AZD1222 COVID-19 vaccine. Generated by immunoSEQ multiplex PCR, the TCRdb table keeps only in-frame clones and is missing some. The sample includes over 70,000 clones, roughly 80% of them seen just once. The source material was peripheral blood, sampled 28 days after the second dose of the MenACWY control vaccine. The receptors shown here come from an adult who received the MenACWY meningococcal vaccine as a control.

This clone turned up a few times. This rearrangement joins TRBV7-3 to TRBJ2-6; D unresolved. V was clipped by 4 bases and J by 2 bases, with 6 bases between them. Germline V gene lookup returns CDR1 SGHTA and CDR2 FQGTGA. The CDR3 length is 14 residues. CDR3 residues: CASSSSPGANVLTF. The CDR3, as DNA: TGTGCCAGCAGCTCGAGCCCTGGGGCCAACGTCCTGACTTTC.

The V and J genes are TRBV19 and TRBJ2-1; D perhaps matches TRBD2 (6 bases). Per the germline V gene, CDR1 is LNHDA and CDR2 is SQIVND (reference sequence). V dropped 7 bases and J dropped 8 bases, with 18 bases sitting between them. The CDR3 is 14 residues long. As DNA, the CDR3 is TGTGCCAGTAAGGAGGGGAGACAGCGCGATGAGCAGTTCTTC. Its protein product is CASKEGRQRDEQFF.

J is TRBJ2-3 and V is TRBV7-9, with D perhaps TRBD1 (6 bases). The CDR3 extends over 14 amino acids. Trimming removed 2 bases from V and 4 bases from J, with 10 bases in between. Looked up from germline, CDR1 is SEHNR and CDR2 is FQNEAQ (reference sequence). The CDR3 is CASSLNAGADTQYF. The CDR3 DNA follows: TGTGCCAGCAGCTTAAACGCAGGGGCAGATACGCAGTATTTT.

The V call is TRBV2, the J call TRBJ2-3; 9 bases fit TRBD2. Germline values: CDR1 SNHLY, CDR2 FYNNEI. The CDR3 is made up of 15 amino acids. J gave up 5 bases and V 8 bases, and 11 bases lay outside the gene matches. CDR3 DNA: TGTGCCAGCCGGGAGGTAGCGGGAGTTGTAGATACGCAGTATTTT. Translating gives CASREVAGVVDTQYF.

This sequence joins TRBV3-1 (or the pseudogene TRBV3-2) and TRBJ1-2; D is uncertain. The length of the CDR3 is 13 residues. Germline V gene lookup returns CDR1 LGHDT and CDR2 YNNKEL (reference sequence). Trimming left V 2 bases short and J 8 bases short, with 12 bases between. In nucleotides, the CDR3 is TGTGCCAGCAGCCAACGGGCTTCGGTCGGCTACACCTTC. Translating gives CASSQRASVGYTF.

A single count supports this clone. This sequence joins TRBV11-2 and TRBJ1-2; tentative D call: TRBD1 (6 bases). Germline CDR1 SGHAT, CDR2 FQNNGV. The V end was cut by 4 bases, the J end by 6 bases, with 12 bases between. This CDR3 comprises 13 residues. CDR3 coding DNA: TGTGCCAGCAGCTCCGACAGGTCTGATGGCTACACCTTC. This sequence encodes CASSSDRSDGYTF.

This chain links TRBV30 with TRBJ1-1, with D unresolved. V lost 3 bases and J lost 0, with 8 bases in between. Germline CDR1 is GTSNPN and CDR2 is SVGIG (reference sequence). This CDR3 has 13 amino acids. The CDR3 sequence is CAWSMRLNTEAFF. In nucleotides, the CDR3 is TGTGCCTGGAGCATGCGCCTGAACACTGAAGCTTTCTTT. Variable domain in full (rest from reference TRBV30 and TRBJ1-1): SQTIHQWPATLVQPVGSPLSLECTVEGTSNPNLYWYRQAAGRGLQLLFYSVGIGQISSEVPQNLSASRPQDRQFILSSKKLLLSDSGFYLCAWSMRLNTEAFFGQGTRLTVV.

Worth noting for this clone: Other DNA variants within this sample encode the same CDR3. V is TRBV27 and J is TRBJ1-1; possible D gene TRBD1, 6 bases. Trimming removed 3 bases from V and 5 bases from J, with 13 bases in between. The CDR3 contains 14 residues. In germline, CDR1 is MNHEY, CDR2 SMNVEV (reference sequence). For the CDR3, the DNA is TGTGCCAGCAGTTTGGGGGGAAGGGGGACTGAAGCTTTCTTT. Encoded protein: CASSLGGRGTEAFF.

The rearrangement links TRBV15 to TRBJ2-6; perhaps TRBD1 as D (6 bases). The CDR3 contains 16 residues. CDR1 and CDR2 (germline): LNHNV, YYDKDF (reference sequence). V was pared by 3 bases and J by 2 bases, with 11 bases between. CDR3 sequence (DNA): TGTGCCACCAGCAGGATTACAGGGACTGGGGCCAACGTCCTGACTTTC. It specifies CATSRITGTGANVLTF. Complete variable domain (other parts from reference TRBV15 and TRBJ2-6): DAMVIQNPRYQVTQFGKPVTLSCSQTLNHNVMYWYQQKSSQAPKLLFHYYDKDFNNEADTPDNFQSRRPNTSFCFLDIRSPGLGDTAMYLCATSRITGTGANVLTFGAGSRLTVL.

The rearrangement joins TRBV11-2 to TRBJ2-5, with D hard to call. CDR1 SGHAT and CDR2 FQNNGV come from the germline V gene. This CDR3 is built from 13 residues. V dropped 3 bases and J dropped 0 bases, with 5 bases sitting between them. CDR3 sequence (DNA): TGTGCCAGCAGCTTTGGGAACCAAGAGACCCAGTACTTC. It is translated as CASSFGNQETQYF.